These 23 T cell receptor beta chains were all obtained from the same sample, sequenced in a study of blood T cell repertoires in COVID-19. Sequencing used immunoSEQ multiplex PCR; TCRdb keeps in-frame clones, though not all of them. The repertoire holds about 160,000 clones, with 82% as singletons. Source material: PBMCs or T cells enriched from blood (not recorded which). The receptor set was obtained from a man in his 60s who had recovered from COVID-19.

The gene calls are TRBV5-1 and TRBJ2-5; 12 bases are shared with TRBD2. The length of the CDR3 is 17 residues. Germline loops: CDR1 SGHRS, CDR2 YFSETQ. J gave up 5 bases and V 3 bases, and 11 bases lay outside the gene matches. The CDR3 sequence is CASSSGLAGSRGETQYF. In DNA form, the CDR3 reads TGCGCCAGCAGCTCTGGACTAGCGGGATCAAGGGGGGAGACCCAGTACTTC.

The rearrangement uses TRBV2 and TRBJ1-1; unclear D gene. The CDR3 totals 14 residues. Trimming took 1 base from V and 2 from J, leaving 8 bases between them. Looked up from germline, CDR1 is SNHLY and CDR2 is FYNNEI. The CDR3 DNA reads TGTGCCAGCAGTGAAGGACTATACAACACTGAAGCTTTCTTT. This encodes CASSEGLYNTEAFF.

The V and J genes are TRBV3-1 (or the pseudogene TRBV3-2) and TRBJ1-2; 7 bases align to TRBD1. After removal of 4 bases from V and 5 bases from J, the junction contained 13 bases not matched to a gene. There are 16 residues in the CDR3. The germline V gene encodes CDR1 LGHDT and CDR2 YNNKEL (reference sequence). For the CDR3, the DNA is TGTGCCAGCAGCCGTTATTTCTCGGGGACAGTGTATGGCTACACCTTC. Amino acids: CASSRYFSGTVYGYTF.

The J gene is TRBJ2-3, the V gene TRBV7-2, with 7 bases matching TRBD2. The trim removed 3 bases at V and 2 bases at J, leaving 5 bases unmatched. This CDR3 is built from 15 residues. Germline V CDR1 and CDR2: SGHTA, FQGNSA. CDR3: CASSFQRGNTDTQYF. DNA for the CDR3: TGTGCCAGCAGCTTTCAGCGGGGAAACACAGATACGCAGTATTTT.

The rearrangement links TRBV11-3 to TRBJ2-1, with 8 nucleotides matching TRBD1. The germline V gene encodes CDR1 SGHNT and CDR2 YENEEA. V shed 3 bases and J 8 bases; nucleotides not matched to a gene: 6. The CDR3 spans 14 residues. CDR3 sequence: CASSFGQGVDEQFF. CDR3 in DNA: TGTGCCAGCAGCTTCGGACAGGGAGTCGATGAGCAGTTCTTC.

The chain carries TRBV6-5 and TRBJ1-4; 9 nucleotides align to TRBD1. Germline CDR1 is MNHEY and CDR2 is SVGAGI. V was clipped by 8 bases and J by 8 bases; unmatched bases: 6. The CDR3 covers 13 residues. This CDR3 reads CASGRDRDEKLFF. The DNA for the CDR3 is TGTGCCAGCGGCCGGGACAGGGACGAAAAACTGTTTTTT.

This chain uses TRBV28 with TRBJ1-1; 7 bases are a match to TRBD1. The germline gives CDR1 MDHEN, CDR2 SYDVKM. The CDR3 contains 14 residues. The J segment lost 4 bases and the V segment lost 4 bases, leaving 6 bases of the junction unmatched. In DNA form, the CDR3 reads TGTGCCAGCAGTTCCGGACAGGTGGGCACTGAAGCTTTCTTT. It translates to CASSSGQVGTEAFF.

The chain couples TRBV28 to TRBJ1-5; D not resolved. The CDR3 runs to 14 residues. V shed 3 bases and J shed 4 bases, with 10 bases lying between them. Germline values: CDR1 MDHEN, CDR2 SYDVKM. This CDR3 reads CASSLGRFNQPQHF. The CDR3 nucleotides are TGTGCCAGCAGTTTGGGCAGATTTAATCAGCCCCAGCATTTT.

The V and J genes are TRBV5-1 and TRBJ2-7, with D possibly TRBD1 on 5 matching bases. Trimming stripped 0 bases from V and 4 bases from J, with 14 bases between. The V gene's germline CDR1 is SGHRS and CDR2 YFSETQ. CDR3 length: 15 residues. CDR3 nucleotides: TGCGCCAGCAGCTTGGATGGGGCCGCTGCTTACGAGCAGTACTTC. It is translated as CASSLDGAAAYEQYF.

This rearrangement joins TRBV2 to TRBJ1-5; 10 bases match TRBD1. This CDR3 spans 16 amino acids. Germline lookup yields CDR1 SNHLY and CDR2 FYNNEI. V was pared by 6 bases and J by 2 bases, with 7 bases of the junction left unmatched. CDR3 in amino acids: CASRRRQGAGNQPQHF. In nucleotides, the CDR3 is TGTGCCAGCAGACGTAGACAGGGGGCCGGCAATCAGCCCCAGCATTTT.

This clone was detected once. The chain carries TRBV10-3 and TRBJ2-1, with a possible D match to TRBD2 (5 bases). V gave up 2 bases and J gave up 4 bases, with 9 bases separating them. This CDR3 region has 14 residues. The germline V gene has CDR1 ENHRY and CDR2 SYGVKD. CDR3 DNA sequence: TGTGCCATCAGTGAGCGGACTTTATACAATGAGCAGTTCTTC. This encodes CAISERTLYNEQFF.

The chain links TRBV7-2 to TRBJ1-4; D perhaps matches TRBD1 (5 bases). Trimming left V 5 bases short and J 7 bases short, with 11 bases between. The CDR3 spans 13 residues. Germline CDR1 and CDR2: SGHTA and FQGNSA. The CDR3 loop is CASSRGHSEKLFF. CDR3 coding DNA: TGTGCCAGCAGCCGAGGACACTCTGAAAAACTGTTTTTT.

This chain connects TRBV19 to TRBJ2-1, with TRBD2 matching 8 bases. J gave up 5 bases and V 5 bases, and 5 bases lay outside the gene matches. Germline-derived CDR1 and CDR2 are LNHDA and SQIVND (reference sequence). CDR3 size: 14 residues. The CDR3 loop is CASSVSGGNNEQFF. CDR3 bases: TGTGCCAGTAGTGTGAGCGGGGGTAACAATGAGCAGTTCTTC.

This chain joins TRBV30 and TRBJ1-6; maybe TRBD1 (6 bases). The germline CDR1 and CDR2 sequences are GTSNPN and SVGIG (reference sequence). The V end was cut by 7 bases, the J end by 8 bases, with 15 bases between. The CDR3 is 13 residues long. The CDR3 DNA sequence: TGTGCCTCGGAGGTGGCAGGGGATTCACCCCTCCACTTT. Encoded protein: CASEVAGDSPLHF.

The chain combines TRBV9 with TRBJ2-2; D not certain. CDR1 is SGDLS and CDR2 is YYNGEE in the germline V gene. CDR3 length equals 13 residues. Trimming shortened V by 1 base and J by 2 bases, and 3 bases separated the two germline ends. The chain's CDR3 is CASSVQNTGELFF. The CDR3 nucleotides are TGTGCCAGCAGCGTACAAAACACCGGGGAGCTGTTTTTT.

The chain is built from TRBV7-9 and TRBJ1-3; D is ambiguous. The length of the CDR3 is 16 residues. Trimming shortened V by 1 base and J by 0 bases, and 10 bases separated the two germline ends. Germline V lookup: CDR1 SEHNR, CDR2 FQNEAQ (reference sequence). This CDR3 reads CASSLGEGSSGNTIYF. For the CDR3, the DNA is TGTGCCAGCAGCTTAGGAGAGGGATCCTCTGGAAACACCATATATTTT.

The V call is TRBV11-2, the J call TRBJ2-3; tentative D call: TRBD1 (6 bases). V was trimmed by 3 bases and J by 1 base, leaving 14 bases between them. The CDR3 runs to 16 residues. Germline V gene sequence: CDR1 SGHAT, CDR2 FQNNGV. CDR3 sequence reads: CASSFGPQGGTDTQYF. Written as DNA, the CDR3 is TGTGCCAGCAGCTTCGGACCACAGGGAGGCACAGATACGCAGTATTTT.

V and J are TRBV7-8 and TRBJ2-3; possibly TRBD2 for D (5 bases). V was cut by 2 bases and J by 0 bases, with 9 bases left in between. Germline V gives CDR1 SGHVS, CDR2 FQNEAQ. CDR3 size: 15 residues. The CDR3 here is CASSLMSGSTDTQYF. The DNA of the CDR3 is TGTGCCAGCAGCTTAATGAGCGGAAGCACAGATACGCAGTATTTT.

CDR3 nucleotide sequence: TGTGCCAGCTATAAACCGGGACAGGGGGCGGGAGAGCAGTACTTC. This translates into CASYKPGQGAGEQYF. The rearrangement joins TRBV5-6 to TRBJ2-7; 12 bases fit TRBD1. The CDR3 length is 15 residues. Trimming cost V 7 bases and J 7 bases; bases outside gene matches: 12. Per germline, CDR1 SGHDT and CDR2 YYEEEE. Using reference TRBV5-6 and TRBJ2-7 for the parts outside the CDR3, the full variable domain is DAGVTQSPTHLIKTRGQQVTLRCSPKSGHDTVSWYQQALGQGPQFIFQYYEEEERQRGNFPDRFSGHQFPNYSSELNVNALLLGDSALYLCASYKPGQGAGEQYFGPGTRLTVT.

The gene calls are TRBV7-9 and TRBJ2-1; D not certain. Germline lookup yields CDR1 SEHNR and CDR2 FQNEAQ (reference sequence). This CDR3 contains 15 residues. V was shortened by 5 bases and J by 7 bases, with 18 bases between the two germline ends. DNA for the CDR3: TGTGCCAGCAGCCGCATGATGGGCTCTTTAAATGAGCAGTTCTTC. It encodes CASSRMMGSLNEQFF.

The chain combines TRBV19 with TRBJ1-2; a possible D gene is TRBD1 (6 bases). The CDR3 runs 12 residues. Trimming left V 3 bases short and J 7 bases short, with 9 bases between. In germline, CDR1 is LNHDA, CDR2 SQIVND (reference sequence). As DNA, the CDR3 is TGTGCCAGTAGTATGGGGGCTCGTGGCTACACCTTC. It translates to CASSMGARGYTF. Looking up the rest from reference TRBV19 and TRBJ1-2 gives the full variable domain: DGGITQSPKYLFRKEGQNVTLSCEQNLNHDAMYWYRQDPGQGLRLIYYSQIVNDFQKGDIAEGYSVSREKKESFPLTVTSAQKNPTAFYLCASSMGARGYTFGSGTRLTVV.

This chain uses TRBV28 with TRBJ1-2; 8 bases map to TRBD1. In germline, CDR1 is MDHEN, CDR2 SYDVKM. The CDR3 length is 16 residues. With 6 bases clipped from V and 0 bases from J, the junction kept 9 bases outside the gene matches. The CDR3 region is CASRSGTGRANYGYTF. In DNA, the CDR3 is TGTGCCAGCAGGTCCGGGACAGGAAGAGCTAACTATGGCTACACCTTC.

The CDR3 reads CASQKAGGGDTQYF. CDR3 coding DNA: TGTGCCAGCCAGAAGGCGGGAGGGGGAGATACGCAGTATTTT. V usage is TRBV3-1 (or the pseudogene TRBV3-2) and J usage is TRBJ2-3; 9 bases align to TRBD2. Germline CDR1 LGHDT, CDR2 YNNKEL (reference sequence). The CDR3 loop spans 14 amino acids. Trimming took 8 bases from V and 5 from J; bases not matched to a gene: 8.